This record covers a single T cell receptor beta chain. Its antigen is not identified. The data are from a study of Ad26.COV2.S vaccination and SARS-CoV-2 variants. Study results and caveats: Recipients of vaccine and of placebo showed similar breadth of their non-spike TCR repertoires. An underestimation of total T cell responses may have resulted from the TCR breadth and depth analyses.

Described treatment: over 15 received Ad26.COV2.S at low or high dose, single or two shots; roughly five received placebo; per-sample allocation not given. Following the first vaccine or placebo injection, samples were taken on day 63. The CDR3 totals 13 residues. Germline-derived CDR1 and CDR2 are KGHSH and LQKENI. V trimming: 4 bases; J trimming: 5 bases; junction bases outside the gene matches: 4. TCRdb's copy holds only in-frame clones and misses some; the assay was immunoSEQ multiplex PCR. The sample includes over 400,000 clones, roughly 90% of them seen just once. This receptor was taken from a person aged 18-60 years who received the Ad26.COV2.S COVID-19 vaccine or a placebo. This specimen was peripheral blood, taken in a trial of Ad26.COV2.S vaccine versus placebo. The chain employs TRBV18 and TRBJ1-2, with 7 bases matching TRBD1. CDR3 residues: CASSQTGQYGYTF. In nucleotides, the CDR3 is TGTGCCAGCTCACAGACAGGGCAATATGGCTACACCTTC. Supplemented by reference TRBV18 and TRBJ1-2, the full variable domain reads NAGVMQNPRHLVRRRGQEARLRCSPMKGHSHVYWYRQLPEEGLKFMVYLQKENIIDESGMPKERFSAEFPKEGPSILRIQQVVRGDSAAYFCASSQTGQYGYTFGSGTRLTVV.